The TCR beta chain under discussion was sequenced for a study of cytomegalovirus exposure and HLA in healthy donors. The study ran its PCR with 60 Vbeta and 13 Jbeta primers. Sequencing used immunoSEQ multiplex PCR; TCRdb keeps in-frame clones, though not all of them. The table shows a few hundred thousand clones, with more than 55% occurring only once. The germline CDR1 and CDR2 sequences are WNHNN and SYGVQD (reference sequence). The CDR3 is 17 residues long. The junction had 6 bases not matched to a gene; V was cut back by 6 bases and J by 0 bases. Sequencing was performed on PBMCs. This TCR was recovered from a female donor in good health and CMV-seronegative. The V call is TRBV10-1, the J call TRBJ1-6; 9 bases line up with TRBD1. CDR3 bases: TGCGCCAGCAGCTCCGGGACAGGGAGCTCCTATAATTCACCCCTCCACTTT. Translating gives CASSSGTGSSYNSPLHF.